This record covers a single T cell receptor (beta chain). The sample holds many counts of this clone. It lacks a known antigen. No base quality values were provided; no much bigger clone lies one nucleotide off. The source of the sample is a study of beta chain features in type 1 diabetes (dated by TCRdb to between 2018 and 2020). Study-wide context: Mean age, gender distribution, total cell number and subset yield were not different between patients and healthy donors. In the study, recently diagnosed type 1 diabetes patients and matched healthy donors were compared on the TCRB repertoires of their sorted circulating CD4+ T cell subsets. Whereas all 30 or so donors provided naive and central memory subsets, regulatory and stem cell-like memory subsets were isolated from just 8 patients and roughly eight healthy donors. A total of over 95,000,000 sorted cells were examined across all samples, and RNA yield correlated strongly with the number of cells per subset.

The entire isolated RNA was reverse transcribed using the High Capacity cDNA Reverse Transcription Kit, and thus expressed TCRB transcripts were sequenced. Deep immunoSEQ sequencing was applied to naive, central memory and regulatory T cell samples, giving an average of around 3.4 million total reads per sample. Sorted cells were lysed in RLT buffer, and RNA was extracted using DNase-treated RNeasy Micro or Mini kits according to cell number. To prevent cross-contamination, each cell subset was processed individually, whereas patient and healthy donor samples were processed jointly. Using the immunoSEQ multiplex PCR, TCRB sequences were amplified from cDNA into 87-bp fragments spanning the CDR3 region. Sequencing of the amplicons was performed on the Illumina HiSeq platform. The published analysis was carried out like this. Synthetic template baselines were used to correct PCR bias computationally, reads within Hamming distance 2 were collapsed, and singletons that could not be merged were discarded. Reads were aligned to IMGT to assign V, D and J genes, CDR3 length, and insertions or deletions at six rearrangement sites. Within each subset, clonotype counts were normalized to sorted cell number, and only after that were true diversity and Gini coefficients computed with the tcR R package. The overlap coefficient, calculated on TCRB nucleotide sequences, was used to quantify repertoire sharing. TCRdb stores this immuneACCESS table with in-frame sequences only. Part of the clones is absent; in the studies checked, under half of the shortfall reflects unresolved V genes, and no reason is known for the rest. From that table come the V and J calls and clone size; the DNA was used to work out D and trimming. The sample contains about 150,000 clones, about 8.5% of them found a single time. Of the sample, 0.5% to 0.65% falls within the top ten clones.

Germline trimming: 7 bases from V, 6 bases from J; junction bases outside gene matches: 8. CDR1 ENHRY and CDR2 SYGVKD are derived from the germline V gene. The CDR3 runs 13 residues from the cysteine to the phenylalanine. Only the CDR3 DNA stays, 39 bases, in frame from base 1. What the research found in general, with its limitations: Naive, central memory and regulatory TCRB repertoires appeared more similar among patients than among healthy donors. Shorter templates might have been favored by PCR, but patient and control samples were amplified and corrected together, so both groups would have been affected equally by any skew. HLA sub-analyses involved small numbers of individuals, so any influence of HLA type on TCRB rearrangement remained unresolved. At VDJ recombination sites, type 1 diabetes patients had fewer insertions and more deleted nucleotides, which implies abnormalities in thymic rearrangement. Sequencing cDNA rather than genomic DNA could over-represent highly expressing activated cells, although activation and CD3 levels did not differ between groups. A moderate but significant shortening of TCRB CDR3 length was observed in type 1 diabetes patients in all four CD4+ subsets.

A single peripheral blood draw of around 0.11 L on average was collected from each donor into heparinised tubes. A BD FACSAria II and a panel including CD45RO, CCR7, CD25, CD127, CD95 and CD27 were used to sort naive, central memory, regulatory and stem cell-like memory CD4+ T cells. Purity was above 98% for every sorted population. PBMCs were isolated immediately by Lymphoprep density gradient centrifugation and stained directly without culture. So that batch effects would be minimized, each experiment stained and sorted samples in pairs, pairing one healthy donor with one patient. Sample: central memory CD4+ T cells from blood. The sequence joins TRBV10-3 to TRBJ1-2; 7 bases in the middle match TRBD1. This clonotype was sampled from a man between 18 and 29 years old in good health. This receptor has the CDR3 CAINRQGADGYTF. The sequence in DNA is TGTGCCATCAACAGACAGGGAGCGGATGGCTACACCTTC.